This TCR beta chain was found in a study of blood T cell repertoires in COVID-19. Study-wide background: PBMCs, B-cell-depleted T cells, or T cells provided the cDNA or gDNA that made up the material.

Only in-frame clones appear in the TCRdb table, and some are missing; sequencing was by immunoSEQ multiplex PCR. The sample lists more than 95,000 clones, approximately 84% seen once, with 7% to 9.5% in the top ten. The CDR3 has 15 residues. Germline lookup yields CDR1 LNHNV and CDR2 YYDKDF (reference sequence). With V trimmed by 5 bases and J by 1 base, 3 bases remained unmatched. The source of this sequence is a man between 65 and 79 years old with active or convalescent COVID-19. The specimen was peripheral blood. V gene TRBV15 combines with J gene TRBJ1-5, with TRBD1 matching over 9 bases. CDR3 region: CATSRGTGSNQPQHF. As DNA, the CDR3 is TGTGCCACCAGCCGCGGGACAGGGAGCAATCAGCCCCAGCATTTT. The full variable domain, with the rest looked up from reference TRBV15 and TRBJ1-5, is DAMVIQNPRYQVTQFGKPVTLSCSQTLNHNVMYWYQQKSSQAPKLLFHYYDKDFNNEADTPDNFQSRRPNTSFCFLDIRSPGLGDTAMYLCATSRGTGSNQPQHFGDGTRLSIL.